A selection of T cell receptor beta chains follows, all from one sample in a study of CD8+CD57+ T cells in acquired aplastic anemia. TCRdb re-called the reads through MiXCR, storing one row per CDR3 protein. Of under 200,000 distinct CDR3 sequences listed, 48% are singletons. The sample was sorted CD4+, CD8+, or CD8+CD57+ T cells (not recorded which) from PBMCs. These receptors all stem from a human donor with aplastic anemia. Both conserved end residues are part of each CDR3. D genes are given only for firm matches. Clone size is given for some rows only: seen once, a few or many times, or a class if the clone is expanded.

>TRBJ2-5|TRBV10-1|-|-
TGCGCCAGCAGTGAGTCGGGGGCCGGCAAGGAGACCCAGTACTTC
CASSESGAGKETQYF
>TRBJ1-6|TRBV7-6|-|-
TGTGCCAGCAGCTTATTCTCCGGGACAACAAATTCACCCCTCCACTTT
CASSLFSGTTNSPLHF
>TRBJ2-3|TRBV19|-|few
TGTGCCAGTAGTATAGCTAGGGGTAACACAGATACGCAGTATTTT
CASSIARGNTDTQYF
>TRBJ2-2|TRBV11-1|-|-
TGTGCCAGCAGCTTACCGTTGGGTACAGCGAACACCGGGGAGCTGTTTTTT
CASSLPLGTANTGELFF
>TRBJ2-7|TRBV6-1|TRBD2|many
TGTGCCAGCAGCCGGACTAGCGGAGCCTCCTACGAGCAGTACTTC
CASSRTSGASYEQYF
>TRBJ2-7|TRBV15|TRBD1|-
TGTGCCACCAGCGGAGGGACAGGGGAGGTCAACGAGCAGTACTTC
CATSGGTGEVNEQYF
>TRBJ1-5|TRBV5-1|-|many
TGCGCCAGCAGCTTGCGACCCGAGTATAGCAATCAGCCCCAGCATTTT
CASSLRPEYSNQPQHF
>TRBJ1-2|TRBV6-1|TRBD1|-
TGTGCCAGCACCAGGGGGGGTAACTATGGCTACACCTTC
CASTRGGNYGYTF
>TRBJ2-1|TRBV29-1|TRBD1|few
TGCAGCGCAAAGACAGGGCATGACAATGAGCAGTTCTTC
CSAKTGHDNEQFF
>TRBJ1-2|TRBV6-2/TRBV6-3|TRBD1|-
TGTGCCAGCAGCCACGACAGGGGGCGCAACTATGGCTACGCCTTC
CASSHDRGRNYGYAF
>TRBJ1-5|TRBV2|-|-
TGTGCCAGCAGTGAACTTGAGGGAATACAGCCCCAGCATTTT
CASSELEGIQPQHF
>TRBJ2-7|TRBV24-1|-|once
TGTGCCACCAGTGGCGGGGCAGGGTCCTTCGAGCAGCACTTC
CATSGGAGSFEQHF
>TRBJ1-2|TRBV9|-|-
TGTGCCAGCAGCCATACCTATGGCTACACCTTC
CASSHTYGYTF
>TRBJ2-7|TRBV6-2/TRBV6-3|-|-
TGTGCCAGCAGTTACGGCCGGGGACTCTCCTACGAGCAGTACTTC
CASSYGRGLSYEQYF
>TRBJ2-2|TRBV24-1|-|once
TGTGCCACCAGTGATTTAGCTAGCGTGAACACCGGGGAGCTGTTTTTT
CATSDLASVNTGELFF
>TRBJ1-1|TRBV5-4|-|many
TGTGCCAGCAGCATTAACACCAACACTGAAGCTTTCTTT
CASSINTNTEAFF
>TRBJ1-3|TRBV10-3|TRBD1|-
TGTGCCATCAGGAGGGACAGGAACACCATATATTTT
CAIRRDRNTIYF
>TRBJ2-7|TRBV6-5|-|once
TGTGCCAGCAGTTCCCGGATGGCCTACGAGCAGTACTTC
CASSSRMAYEQYF
>TRBJ2-3|TRBV3-1|TRBD2|many
TGTGCCAGCAGCCCAGGACTAGCGGGCACAGATACGCAGTATTTT
CASSPGLAGTDTQYF
>TRBJ1-2|TRBV5-5|-|many
TGTGCCAGCAGCACGGACAGTCACTATGGCTACACCTTC
CASSTDSHYGYTF
>TRBJ2-5|TRBV5-1|-|many
TGCGCCAGCAGCTTAAGGGGGGTTCTACGTCAAGAGACCCAGTACTTC
CASSLRGVLRQETQYF
>TRBJ2-2|TRBV7-6|TRBD1|-
TGTGCCAGCAGCTTGACCGGGACAGGGTTCACCGGGGAGCTGTTTTTT
CASSLTGTGFTGELFF
>TRBJ2-2|TRBV20-1|-|many
TGCAGTGCTAGAGACAGGGGGAACACCGGGGAGCTGTTTTTT
CSARDRGNTGELFF